This TCR beta chain was profiled in a study of blood T cells in healthy people across ages. The study's findings and limits: Higher naive T cell percentage went strongly together with higher TCR beta diversity.

The germline gives CDR1 SGHDT, CDR2 YYEEEE. This CDR3 region has 16 residues. The germline V and J ends were trimmed by 4 bases and 2 bases, with 18 bases remaining between them. This clonotype was counted between two and nine times. What it recognizes is unknown. Primers used in a second PCR of roughly 7 to 12 cycles were a sample-barcoded 5' primer and a J-beta primer mix. TCRdb re-derived calls from the 5' RACE reads in MiXCR, one entry per CDR3 protein. This repertoire shows approximately 760,000 distinct CDR3 sequences, roughly 25% found once; its top ten account for 9.4%. This sample was shared with a second study, whose subject was T cells of mothers and their children.

The chain links TRBV5-6 to TRBJ2-5; D tentatively reads TRBD1 or TRBD2 (6 bases each). Material for sequencing was blood. This TCR derives from a boy aged 10-17 years in good health. CDR3 DNA sequence: TGTGCCAGCAGCCCGGCCGGGGGCAGGAAGCAAGAGACCCAGTACTTC. Protein: CASSPAGGRKQETQYF. Full variable domain (missing parts from reference TRBV5-6 and TRBJ2-5): DAGVTQSPTHLIKTRGQQVTLRCSPKSGHDTVSWYQQALGQGPQFIFQYYEEEERQRGNFPDRFSGHQFPNYSSELNVNALLLGDSALYLCASSPAGGRKQETQYFGPGTRLLVL.